The 22 T cell receptor beta chains listed next were all sequenced from one sample in a study of CD8 T cells in ankylosing spondylitis. Their recognized antigens are unknown. TCRdb re-called the 5' RACE reads through MiXCR, storing one row per CDR3 protein. The table records over 400,000 distinct CDR3 sequences, 25% to 30% of them present only once. Broader study findings: In ankylosing spondylitis blood, a motif of roughly 8 highly homologous TCR beta variants appeared characteristic.

Input material: blood, either unsorted or a sorted T cell fraction (not recorded which). The source of these receptors is a male donor with ankylosing spondylitis.

This clonotype came up a few times. V gene TRBV10-3 combines with J gene TRBJ2-3; D is unresolved. Germline CDR1 and CDR2: ENHRY and SYGVKD. The CDR3 covers 13 residues. V shed 3 bases and J shed 5 bases, with 9 bases lying between them. The CDR3 loop reads CAISEGRRDTQYF. The CDR3 nucleotides read TGTGCCATCAGTGAAGGGCGGAGAGATACGCAGTATTTT.

The chain links TRBV29-1 to TRBJ1-1; 8 bases fit TRBD1. This CDR3 spans 15 amino acids. Germline V CDR1 and CDR2: SQVTM, ANQGSEA. Trimming cost V 4 bases and J 1 base; bases outside gene matches: 8. The CDR3 spells CSVVRAGGRNTEAFF. DNA of the CDR3: TGCAGCGTTGTTCGGGCAGGGGGCAGGAACACTGAAGCTTTCTTT.

This chain links TRBV15 with TRBJ1-2; the D is unclear. Trimming left V 1 base short and J 3 bases short, with 12 bases between. The CDR3 loop spans 15 amino acids. Germline V gene lookup returns CDR1 LNHNV and CDR2 YYDKDF (reference sequence). The CDR3 sequence is CATSRAPTDYYGYTF. CDR3 nucleotides: TGTGCCACCAGCAGAGCTCCTACAGATTACTATGGCTACACCTTC.

The chain carries TRBV7-2 and TRBJ1-3; D uncertain. The CDR3 totals 16 residues. Trimming took 1 base from V and 0 from J, leaving 10 bases between them. CDR1 is SGHTA, CDR2 FQGNSA, per germline. Here the CDR3 DNA reads TGTGCCAGCAGCTTAGTGGGCGGATCCTCTGGAAACACCATATATTTT. Translation: CASSLVGGSSGNTIYF. Variable domain in full (rest from reference TRBV7-2 and TRBJ1-3): GAGVSQSPSNKVTEKGKDVELRCDPISGHTALYWYRQSLGQGLEFLIYFQGNSAPDKSGLPSDRFSAERTGGSVSTLTIQRTQQEDSAVYLCASSLVGGSSGNTIYFGEGSWLTVV.

This clonotype has ten or more counts. The CDR3 spells CASSLDLVGYTF. In DNA form, the CDR3 reads TGTGCCAGCAGCTTAGACCTGGTTGGCTACACCTTC. The J gene is TRBJ1-2, the V gene TRBV11-3; unclear D gene. V was shortened by 0 bases and J by 7 bases, with 6 bases between the two germline ends. This CDR3 is built from 12 residues. Germline CDR1 and CDR2: SGHNT and YENEEA. Supplemented by reference TRBV11-3 and TRBJ1-2, the full variable domain reads EAGVVQSPRYKIIEKKQPVAFWCNPISGHNTLYWYLQNLGQGPELLIRYENEEAVDDSQLPKDRFSAERLKGVDSTLKIQPAELGDSAVYLCASSLDLVGYTFGSGTRLTVV.

This clonotype was seen a handful of times. The chain is built from TRBV7-8 and TRBJ2-7; unclear D gene. CDR3 length equals 14 residues. Germline V gene data show CDR1 as SGHVS and CDR2 as FQNEAQ. CDR3: CASSLGVLSNEQYV. As DNA, the CDR3 is TGTGCCAGCAGCTTAGGTGTCCTCTCCAACGAGCAGTACGTC.

This sequence joins TRBV11-2 and TRBJ2-7, with no clear D. V shed 1 base and J shed 5 bases, with 9 bases lying between them. Germline CDR1 reads SGHAT; CDR2 reads FQNNGV. The CDR3 loop spans 13 amino acids. CDR3 residues: CASSLAGDNEQYV. CDR3 nucleotides: TGTGCCAGCAGCTTAGCGGGTGACAACGAGCAGTACGTC.

The rearrangement uses TRBV19 and TRBJ2-1; possibly TRBD1 for D (6 bases). Looked up from germline, CDR1 is LNHDA and CDR2 is SQIVND (reference sequence). V was clipped by 5 bases and J by 6 bases, with 17 bases between them. The CDR3 runs 15 residues. The CDR3 sequence is CASSPGAARANEQFF. The CDR3 DNA sequence: TGTGCCAGTAGTCCAGGGGCTGCCCGGGCCAATGAGCAGTTCTTC.

This chain joins TRBV10-3 and TRBJ2-1, with D perhaps given as TRBD1 or TRBD2 (6 bases each). The V and J ends lost 9 bases and 4 bases respectively, with 19 bases between them. The CDR3 loop spans 15 amino acids. Germline assignment: CDR1 ENHRY and CDR2 SYGVKD. CDR3 loop: CAITGEQGLYNEQFF. The CDR3 coding sequence is TGTGCCATTACGGGGGAACAGGGACTTTACAATGAGCAGTTCTTC.

This clonotype came up many times. The chain recombines TRBV7-2 with TRBJ2-3; 10 bases fit TRBD2. Per the germline V gene, CDR1 is SGHTA and CDR2 is FQGNSA. CDR3 length: 14 residues. V lost 1 base to trimming and J lost 5 bases; unmatched junction nucleotides: 0. The CDR3 DNA follows: TGTGCCAGCAGCTTAGTAGCGGGAGGAGATACGCAGTATTTT. As protein: CASSLVAGGDTQYF.

This clonotype was counted only a few times. The chain uses TRBV21-1 and TRBJ1-5; TRBD1 is the table's D call and was not checked against the DNA. TRBV21-1 is a known pseudogene. This CDR3 is 17 amino acids long. This CDR3 is CASSNWRDRTGNQPQHF. In nucleotides, the CDR3 is TGTGCCAGCAGCAATTGGAGAGACAGGACGGGCAATCAGCCCCAGCATTTT.

This clonotype has just a few counts. The rearrangement links TRBV20-1 to TRBJ1-2; D not certain. Germline V CDR1 and CDR2: DFQATT, SNEGSKA (reference sequence). Between the trimmed V and J ends, which lost 1 base and 1 base, there was a span of 10 bases. This CDR3 is 14 amino acids long. Written as DNA, the CDR3 is TGCAGTGCTAGAGGGGCAGCTGATAACTATGGCTACACCTTC. Translated: CSARGAADNYGYTF.

Worth noting for this clonotype: A read error may account for a junction end that differs from germline. The rearrangement links TRBV6-1 to TRBJ1-5, with TRBD1 as a possible D gene (6 bases). Per the germline V gene, CDR1 is MNHNS and CDR2 is SASEGT. The CDR3 covers 15 residues. The CDR3, as DNA: TGTGCCAGCACTGAAAGGACCAGGGGAGATCAGCCCCAGCATTTT. Translating gives CASTERTRGDQPQHF.

This chain links TRBV7-2 with TRBJ1-2, with D hard to call. This CDR3 is 14 amino acids long. Germline CDR1 reads SGHTA; CDR2 reads FQGNSA. V was shortened by 5 bases and J by 2 bases, with 12 bases between the two germline ends. CDR3 sequence reads: CASSPGRANYGYTF. CDR3 nucleotide sequence: TGTGCCAGCAGCCCCGGGCGGGCCAACTATGGCTACACCTTC.

This clonotype was recorded a few times. The chain is built from TRBV6-1 and TRBJ1-1; a possible D gene is TRBD1 (6 bases). The CDR3 is 14 residues long. Germline V gene sequence: CDR1 MNHNS, CDR2 SASEGT. V was cut by 8 bases and J by 0 bases, with 13 bases left in between. The CDR3 bases are TGTGCCAGCTGGGGGGGCAGAATGAACACTGAAGCTTTCTTT. Amino acid sequence: CASWGGRMNTEAFF.

The sample holds a few counts of this clonotype. The V call is TRBV7-8, the J call TRBJ2-3, with D possibly matching TRBD2 (6 bases). V was clipped by 5 bases and J by 0 bases, with 12 bases between them. The CDR3 has 15 amino acids. Germline V gene sequence: CDR1 SGHVS, CDR2 FQNEAQ. The CDR3 loop reads CASSPWGDSTDTQYF. The CDR3 coding sequence is TGTGCCAGCAGCCCATGGGGGGATAGCACAGATACGCAGTATTTT.

This clonotype appeared a few times. The rearrangement uses TRBV7-9 and TRBJ1-6; the match to TRBD1 covers 8 bases. The length of the CDR3 is 15 residues. The V gene end was trimmed by 4 bases and the J gene end by 1 base; junction bases not matched to a gene: 0. Germline CDR1 reads SEHNR; CDR2 reads FQNEAQ (reference sequence). The CDR3 DNA reads as TGTGCCAGCAGCTACAGGGGGTCCTATAATTCACCCCTCCACTTT. Translated, it gives CASSYRGSYNSPLHF.

This clonotype was detected many times. The chain links TRBV5-1 to TRBJ2-2; D is perhaps TRBD1 (6 bases). V dropped 4 bases and J dropped 0 bases, with 10 bases sitting between them. The CDR3 length is 15 residues. Germline CDR1 reads SGHRS; CDR2 reads YFSETQ. The CDR3 sequence: CASSPGQPNTGELFF. In nucleotides, the CDR3 is TGCGCCAGCAGCCCAGGACAGCCGAACACCGGGGAGCTGTTTTTT.

This clonotype was found a few times. The chain couples TRBV5-5 to TRBJ1-1; D not certain. The CDR3 spans 14 residues. Per the germline V gene, CDR1 is SGHKS and CDR2 is YYEKEE (reference sequence). The V and J ends lost 6 bases and 0 bases respectively, with 12 bases between them. The CDR3 bases are TGTGCCAGCACCCTTGGGATGATGAACACTGAAGCTTTCTTT. Its translation is CASTLGMMNTEAFF.

This clonotype has a handful of counts. This chain uses TRBV21-1 with TRBJ2-5; the D segment call TRBD2 is taken from the table without a DNA check. TRBV21-1 is a pseudogene segment. This CDR3 comprises 17 residues. The CDR3 here is CASSNLTSGNQFKGQYF. The CDR3, as DNA: TGTGCCAGCAGCAATCTGACTAGCGGGAACCAGTTTAAGGGCCAGTACTTC.

This clonotype was recorded a few times. V usage is TRBV20-1 and J usage is TRBJ2-1, with D tentatively TRBD2 (5 bases). The CDR3 extends over 16 amino acids. V was pared by 0 bases and J by 3 bases, with 15 bases between. The germline gives CDR1 DFQATT, CDR2 SNEGSKA (reference sequence). The CDR3 nucleotides read TGCAGTGCTAGAGACGGCGGGCGGGCAAACTACAATGAGCAGTTCTTC. It translates to CSARDGGRANYNEQFF.

The chain employs TRBV11-2 and TRBJ2-7; 9 bases agree with TRBD1. The CDR3 is 14 amino acids. Germline V gene sequence: CDR1 SGHAT, CDR2 FQNNGV. Germline trimming cut 1 base from V and 6 bases from J; bases unmatched to any gene: 4. The CDR3 reads CASSLVQGAREQYF. CDR3 bases: TGTGCCAGCAGCTTAGTACAGGGGGCGCGCGAGCAGTACTTC.